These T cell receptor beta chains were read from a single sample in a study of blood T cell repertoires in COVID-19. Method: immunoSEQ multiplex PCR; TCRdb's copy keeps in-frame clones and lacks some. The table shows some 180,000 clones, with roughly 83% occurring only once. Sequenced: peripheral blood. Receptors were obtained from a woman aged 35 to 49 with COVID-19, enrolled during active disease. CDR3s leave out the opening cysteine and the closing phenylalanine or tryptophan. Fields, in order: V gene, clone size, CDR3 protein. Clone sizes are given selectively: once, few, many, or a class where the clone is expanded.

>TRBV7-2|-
ASSQVTAVPGYT
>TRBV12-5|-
ASGPTSGEGGYT
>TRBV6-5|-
ASITLTSLPYEQY
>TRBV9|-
ASSASSGGLIHEQY
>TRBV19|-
ASSTGQGSSYNSPLH
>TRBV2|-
ASSEVASVYNEQF
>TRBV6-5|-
ASSYLGELF
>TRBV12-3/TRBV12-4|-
ASSGGGFAYT
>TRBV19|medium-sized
ATALQNNYGYT
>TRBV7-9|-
ASSSPVPYEQY
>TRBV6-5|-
ASSPVSDGYT
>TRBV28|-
ASRPGTMNTEAF
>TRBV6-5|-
ASRKTGGYEQY
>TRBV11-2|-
ASSLKQGGGKLF
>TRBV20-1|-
SASGDYERGITDTQY
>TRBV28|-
ASSLDSTTSSGNTIY
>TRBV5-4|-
ASSTGTGALSYGYT
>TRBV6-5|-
ASNRLGSAAQF
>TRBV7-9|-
ASSVDSMGEQY
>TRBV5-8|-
ASRPNMNTGELF
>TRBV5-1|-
ASSPDRVHEKLF
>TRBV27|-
ASSSFLSGNTIY
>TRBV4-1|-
ASSDRVNEKLF
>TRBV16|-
ASSPGGGGNEQF
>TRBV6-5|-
ASTSLAGHGNEQF
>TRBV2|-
ATLSRDRGVRNEKLF
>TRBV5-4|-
ASSSTNRDGSSYNEQF
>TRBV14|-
ASSARRGYEQY
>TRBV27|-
ASSSQGSTEAF
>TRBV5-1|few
ASSLEAGAFNEQY
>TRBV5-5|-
ASSLFDSPGSEAF
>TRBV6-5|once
ASSYRDRAHEQY
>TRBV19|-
ATRRVGEAF
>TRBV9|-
ASSVEGVYNEKLF
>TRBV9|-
ASSVERGRSSPLH
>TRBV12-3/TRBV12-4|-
ASSFGGGEAF
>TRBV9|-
ASSSNMGRINEQF
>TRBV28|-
ASSLSQGRNSPLH
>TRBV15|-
ATSSDLSPGQGYYGYT
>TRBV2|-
ASSRERQADTQY
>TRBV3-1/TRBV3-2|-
ASSPSGRVGNSGANVLT
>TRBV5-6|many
ASSPLDSSLPGELF
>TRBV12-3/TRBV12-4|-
ASRGGTEAF
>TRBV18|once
ASSLAGAGELF
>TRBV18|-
ASSRRTGGAETQY
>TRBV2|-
ASNRAQGGRTDTQY
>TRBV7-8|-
ASSLAVLAVSSYEQY
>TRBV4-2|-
ASSRLGGGPGYNEQF
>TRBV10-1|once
ASQRESGPGYEQY
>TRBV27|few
ASSGRTGVRGNTIY
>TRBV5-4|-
ASSASLGNTIY
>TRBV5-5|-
ASRGGGWDSGNTIY
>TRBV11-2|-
ASSPSGELF